This entry lists 2 T cell receptor beta chains sequenced from one sample in a study of graft-versus-host responses after intestinal transplantation. These TCRs are of unknown antigen specificity. Sequenced by immunoSEQ multiplex PCR; TCRdb stores in-frame clones only, minus some. The sample yields about 88,000 clones, more than 85% seen once. The sequencing here drew on unstimulated CD4+ T cells sorted from spleen or lymph node cells, taken before transplant. Receptors originate from a human donor who was the organ donor for an intestinal transplant.

The chain couples TRBV5-1 to TRBJ2-7; maybe TRBD1 (5 bases). This CDR3 has 15 amino acids. Per the germline V gene, CDR1 is SGHRS and CDR2 is YFSETQ. V lost 6 bases and J 2 bases, leaving 18 bases between the germline ends. In nucleotides, the CDR3 is TGCGCCAGCAACTTTGCCGGTGACAGAGCCTACGAGCAGTACTTC. Translation gives CASNFAGDRAYEQYF.

The chain joins TRBV11-2 to TRBJ2-3, with 8 bases fitting TRBD2. V lost 4 bases, J lost 2 bases, and 5 bases stayed unmatched. Germline assignment: CDR1 SGHAT and CDR2 FQNNGV. This CDR3 has 15 residues. CDR3 residues: CASSSRGGLTDTQYF. CDR3 nucleotides: TGTGCCAGCAGCTCCCGGGGGGGGCTCACAGATACGCAGTATTTT.